This T cell receptor (beta chain) was identified during a study of T cells after yellow fever vaccination. Whole-study findings and limits: Weaker overall, the secondary response nonetheless peaked faster (day 5 versus 15). In post-booster samples, most primary-vaccination clones reappeared (around 95% CD4, 88% CD8). High-abundance clonotypes from the bulk population could contaminate FACS-sorted repertoires.

This clonotype was found a few times. No antigen is known for it. A much more abundant neighbour one base away suggests this may be a read error. V lost 5 bases, J lost 0 bases, and 11 bases lay in between. CDR1 and CDR2 from the germline V gene are MRHNA and SNTAGT. CDR3 length: 14 residues. TCRdb fed the 5' RACE reads into MiXCR, producing one record per CDR3 protein. The sample records about 60,000 distinct CDR3 sequences, more than 5.5% being singletons. This chain joins TRBV6-4 and TRBJ2-7; no definite D call. The receptor was derived from a young man who received the YFV17D yellow fever vaccine. The starting material was CD8+ T cells sorted from PBMCs, obtained on the day of the first yellow fever vaccination. The DNA for the CDR3 is TGTGCCAGCAGTCCAGCTCCCTCCTCCTACGAGCAGTACTTC. The encoded protein is CASSPAPSSYEQYF.